The present T cell receptor beta chain was sequenced within a study of cytomegalovirus exposure and HLA in healthy donors. Whole-study findings and limits: Over 15,000 TCR beta sequences were associated with HLA alleles at 0.05 false discovery rate in a later analysis. Some V segments could not be told apart, so they were left out, TRBV6-2 and TRBV6-3 among them. As a later analysis revealed, the rate of TCR association differed by HLA locus, with DRB1 most and HLA-C fewest.

Germline values: CDR1 SEHNR, CDR2 FQNEAQ (reference sequence). The CDR3 extends over 12 amino acids. Trimming took 8 bases from V and 0 from J, leaving 5 bases between them. Researchers ran the PCR with 60 Vbeta and 13 Jbeta primers. The repertoire was sequenced with immunoSEQ multiplex PCR; TCRdb's copy has only in-frame clones and lacks some. The sample lists 140,000 or so clones; around 75% were seen once. Notes on this clone: Its antigen is undetermined.

The V gene is TRBV7-9, the J gene TRBJ1-5; no definite D call. This sequence was found in a female donor in good health and CMV-seronegative. The sequenced material came from PBMCs. The CDR3 DNA follows: TGTGCCAGCGGCAATAGCAATCAGCCCCAGCATTTT. It specifies CASGNSNQPQHF.